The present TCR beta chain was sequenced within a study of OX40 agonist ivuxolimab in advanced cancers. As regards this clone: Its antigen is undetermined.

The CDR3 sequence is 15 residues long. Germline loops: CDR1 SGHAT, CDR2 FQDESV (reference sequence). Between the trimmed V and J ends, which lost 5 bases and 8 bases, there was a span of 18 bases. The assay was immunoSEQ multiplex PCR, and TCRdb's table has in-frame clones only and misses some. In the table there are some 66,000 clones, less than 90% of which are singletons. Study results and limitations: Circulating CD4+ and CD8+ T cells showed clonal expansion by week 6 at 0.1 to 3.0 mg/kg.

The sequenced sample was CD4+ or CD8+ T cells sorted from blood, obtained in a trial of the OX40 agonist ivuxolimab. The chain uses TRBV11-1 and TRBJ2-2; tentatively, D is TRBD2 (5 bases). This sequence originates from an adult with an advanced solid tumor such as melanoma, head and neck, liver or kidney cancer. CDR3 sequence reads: CASSQRASQRGELFF. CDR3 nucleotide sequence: TGTGCCAGCAGCCAGAGGGCCTCCCAGCGGGGGGAGCTGTTTTTT.